This T cell receptor beta chain stems from a study of brain T cells in children with intractable seizures. Points from the study as a whole: HCMV serostatus was not known, and viral specificity came from CDR3 similarity only. Pre- and post-surgery blood differed in depth, so pre-surgery absences may be undersampling.

Profiled with immunoSEQ multiplex PCR; TCRdb holds only in-frame clones, not every one. The table lists 340,000 or so clones, 93% of them singletons. Regarding this clone: Its antigen is unidentified.

Time point indicated: blood from clinic visit 5 months post-surgery; TSC patient then seizure free. The sequenced cases were selected for having the highest brain T cell transcript signatures. Patients received at least one anti-epileptic drug before surgery. V was shortened by 2 bases and J by 3 bases, with 17 bases between the two germline ends. Germline assignment: CDR1 SGHVS and CDR2 FNYEAQ. The CDR3 runs to 16 residues. The sample consisted of peripheral blood, taken 4 to 5 months after surgery. The clonotype comes from a boy under three years old with tuberous sclerosis and intractable seizures. V usage is TRBV7-6 and J usage is TRBJ2-7; D tentatively reads TRBD1 or TRBD2 (5 bases each). CDR3 DNA: TGTGCCAGCAGCTTATATCTGGGGGTCGGCTTCTACGAGCAGTACTTC. This codes for CASSLYLGVGFYEQYF.